Here is one T cell receptor beta chain with its context. The sample belongs to a study of cytomegalovirus exposure and HLA in healthy donors. At collection, donors were nominally healthy, but unrecorded immune exposures were probable. Vbeta (60) and Jbeta (13) primers were used in the PCR. The table came from immunoSEQ multiplex PCR; TCRdb's copy has only in-frame clones and leaves some out. Of more than 95,000 clones in the sample, 65% to 80% were seen once. This sequence was found in a female donor in good health and CMV-seropositive. Material: PBMCs.

The CDR3 DNA sequence: TGTGCCAGCAGCTTAGCGGGGAGGCTGAAGACCCAGTACTTC. It is translated as CASSLAGRLKTQYF. The chain uses TRBV7-6 and TRBJ2-5; a weak D match, TRBD2 (6 bases). The CDR3 consists of 14 residues. Germline V gives CDR1 SGHVS, CDR2 FNYEAQ. The ends were cut back, 0 bases at V and 6 bases at J, with 11 bases in the middle.